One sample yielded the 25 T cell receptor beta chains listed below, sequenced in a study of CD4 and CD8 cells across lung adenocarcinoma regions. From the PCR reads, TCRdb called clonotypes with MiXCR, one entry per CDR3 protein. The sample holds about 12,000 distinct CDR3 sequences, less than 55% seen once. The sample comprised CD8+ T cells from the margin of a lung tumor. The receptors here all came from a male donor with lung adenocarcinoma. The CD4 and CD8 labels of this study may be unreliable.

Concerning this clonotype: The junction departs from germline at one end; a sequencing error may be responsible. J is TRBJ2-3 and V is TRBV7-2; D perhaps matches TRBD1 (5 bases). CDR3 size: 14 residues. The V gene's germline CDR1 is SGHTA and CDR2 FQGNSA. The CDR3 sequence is CAGSWLSDKDTQYF. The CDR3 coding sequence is TGTGCCGGCTCGTGGTTGTCGGACAAAGATACTCAGTATTTC. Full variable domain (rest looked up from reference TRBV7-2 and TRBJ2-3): GAGVSQSPSNKVTEKGKDVELRCDPISGHTALYWYRQSLGQGLEFLIYFQGNSAPDKSGLPSDRFSAERTGGSVSTLTIQRTQQEDSAVYLCAGSWLSDKDTQYFGPGTRLTVL.

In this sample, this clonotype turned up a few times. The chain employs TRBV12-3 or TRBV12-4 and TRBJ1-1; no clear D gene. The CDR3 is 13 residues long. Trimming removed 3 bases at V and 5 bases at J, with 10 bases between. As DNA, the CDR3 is TGTGCCAGCAGTTTGCTAAGGGATACTGAAGCTTTCTTT. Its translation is CASSLLRDTEAFF.

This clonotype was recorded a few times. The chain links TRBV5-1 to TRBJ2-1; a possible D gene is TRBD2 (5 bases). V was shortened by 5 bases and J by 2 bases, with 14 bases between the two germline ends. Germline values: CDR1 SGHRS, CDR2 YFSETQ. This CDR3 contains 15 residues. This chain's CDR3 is CASRSDGLPYNEQFF. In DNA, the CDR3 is TGCGCCAGCAGGTCGGACGGACTTCCCTACAATGAGCAGTTCTTC.

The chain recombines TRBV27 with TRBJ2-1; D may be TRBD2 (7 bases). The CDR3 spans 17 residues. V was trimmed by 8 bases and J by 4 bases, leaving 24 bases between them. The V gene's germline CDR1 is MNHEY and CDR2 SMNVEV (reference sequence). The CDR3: CASGSRGGGASYNEQFF. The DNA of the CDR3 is TGTGCCAGCGGGTCAAGAGGGGGGGGGGCGTCATACAATGAGCAGTTCTTC.

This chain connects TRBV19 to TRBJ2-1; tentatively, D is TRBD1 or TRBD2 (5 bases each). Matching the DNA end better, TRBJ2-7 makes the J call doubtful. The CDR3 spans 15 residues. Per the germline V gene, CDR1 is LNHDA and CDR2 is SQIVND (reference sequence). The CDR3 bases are TGTGCCAGTAGTATCCTAGCAGGGTCCCCGTACGAGCAGTACTTC. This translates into CASSILAGSPYEQYF.

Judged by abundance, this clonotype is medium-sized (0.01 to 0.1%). The CDR3 reads CASSYADFRWNEQYF. The CDR3 DNA follows: TGTGCCAGCAGTTACGCCGACTTCCGGTGGAACGAGCAGTACTTC. The chain combines TRBV6-5 with TRBJ2-1; D ambiguous. Judging by the DNA end, TRBJ2-7 fits better; the J call may be wrong. Germline-derived CDR1 and CDR2 are MNHEY and SVGAGI. The CDR3 loop spans 15 amino acids.

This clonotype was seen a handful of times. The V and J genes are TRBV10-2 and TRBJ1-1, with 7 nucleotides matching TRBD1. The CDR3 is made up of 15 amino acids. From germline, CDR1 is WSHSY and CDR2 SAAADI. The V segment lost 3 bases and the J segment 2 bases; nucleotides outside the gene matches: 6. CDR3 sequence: CASSDHGQVNTEAFF. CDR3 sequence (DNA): TGCGCCAGCAGTGACCATGGACAGGTTAACACTGAAGCTTTCTTT.

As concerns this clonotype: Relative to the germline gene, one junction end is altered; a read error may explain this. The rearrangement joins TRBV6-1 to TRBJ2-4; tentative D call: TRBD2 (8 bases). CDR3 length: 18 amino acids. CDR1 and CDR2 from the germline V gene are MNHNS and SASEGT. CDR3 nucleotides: TGTGCCAGCAGTGAGACGGGAGGGAGGGGGCTTGCCAAAAACACTCAGTACTTC. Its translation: CASSETGGRGLAKNTQYF.

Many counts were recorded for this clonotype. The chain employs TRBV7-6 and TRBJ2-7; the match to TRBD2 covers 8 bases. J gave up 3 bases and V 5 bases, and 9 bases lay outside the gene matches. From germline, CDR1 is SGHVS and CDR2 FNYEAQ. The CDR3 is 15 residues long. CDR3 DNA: TGTGCCAGCAGCCCCTTAGCGGGAACAAGCTACGAGCAGTACTTC. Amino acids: CASSPLAGTSYEQYF. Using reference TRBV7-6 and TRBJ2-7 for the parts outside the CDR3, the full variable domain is GAGVSQSPRYKVTKRGQDVALRCDPISGHVSLYWYRQALGQGPEFLTYFNYEAQQDKSGLPNDRFSAERPEGSISTLTIQRTEQRDSAMYRCASSPLAGTSYEQYFGPGTRLTVT.

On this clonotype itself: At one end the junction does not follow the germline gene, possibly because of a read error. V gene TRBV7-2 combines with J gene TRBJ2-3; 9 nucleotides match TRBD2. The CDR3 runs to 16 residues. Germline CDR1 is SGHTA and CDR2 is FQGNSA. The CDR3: CASSVEGGRAQDTQYF. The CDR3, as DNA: TGTGCCAGCAGCGTAGAGGGCGGGAGGGCCCAAGATACCCAGTACTTT.

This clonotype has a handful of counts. The CDR3: CASSPRSPPYEQFF. The CDR3 nucleotides read TGTGCCAGCAGTCCACGGAGTCCACCCTACGAGCAGTTCTTC. The chain couples TRBV6-1 to TRBJ2-1; D uncertain. Trimming took 5 bases from V and 10 from J, leaving 18 bases between them. This CDR3 comprises 14 residues. CDR1 and CDR2 (germline): MNHNS, SASEGT.

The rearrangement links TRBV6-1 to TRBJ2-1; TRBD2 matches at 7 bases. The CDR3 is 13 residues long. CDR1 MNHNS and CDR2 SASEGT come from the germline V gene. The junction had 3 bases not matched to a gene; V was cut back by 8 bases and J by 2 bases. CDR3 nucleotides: TGTGCCAGCCGAGCGGGAACCTACAATGAGCAGTTCTTC. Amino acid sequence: CASRAGTYNEQFF.

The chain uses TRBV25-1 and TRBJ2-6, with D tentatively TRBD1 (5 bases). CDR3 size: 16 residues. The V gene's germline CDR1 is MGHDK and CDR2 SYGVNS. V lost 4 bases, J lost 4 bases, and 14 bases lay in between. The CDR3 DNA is TGTGCCAGCAGTGTATCAGGGTCTCTCGGGGCCAACGTCCTGACTTTC. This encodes CASSVSGSLGANVLTF.

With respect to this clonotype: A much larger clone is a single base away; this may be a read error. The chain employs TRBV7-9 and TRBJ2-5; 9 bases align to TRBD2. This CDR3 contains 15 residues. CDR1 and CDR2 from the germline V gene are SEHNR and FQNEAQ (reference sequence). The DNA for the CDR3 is TGTGCCAACAGCTTAGCGGGAGAGCGTGGAGAGACCCAGTACTTC. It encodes CANSLAGERGETQYF.

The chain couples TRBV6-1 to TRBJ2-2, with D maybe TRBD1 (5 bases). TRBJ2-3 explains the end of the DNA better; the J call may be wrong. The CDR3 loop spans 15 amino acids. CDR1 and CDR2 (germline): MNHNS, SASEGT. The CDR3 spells CASSEEDVNTGAQYF. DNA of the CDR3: TGTGCCAGCAGTGAAGAGGATGTGAACACAGGTGCGCAGTATTTT.

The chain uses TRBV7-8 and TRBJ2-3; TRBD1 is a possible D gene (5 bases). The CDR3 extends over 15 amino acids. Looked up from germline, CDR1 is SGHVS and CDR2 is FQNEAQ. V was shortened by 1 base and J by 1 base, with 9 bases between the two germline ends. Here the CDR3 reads CASSLEGIRTDTQYF. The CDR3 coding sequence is TGTGCCAGCAGCTTAGAGGGGATACGCACAGATACGCAGTATTTT.

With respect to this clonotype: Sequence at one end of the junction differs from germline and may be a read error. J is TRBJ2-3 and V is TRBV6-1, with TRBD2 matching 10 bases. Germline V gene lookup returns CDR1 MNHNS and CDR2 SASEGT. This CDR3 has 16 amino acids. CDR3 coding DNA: TGTGCCAGCAGTGGGGTAGCGGGAGGACACACAGATACCCAGTACTTT. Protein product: CASSGVAGGHTDTQYF.

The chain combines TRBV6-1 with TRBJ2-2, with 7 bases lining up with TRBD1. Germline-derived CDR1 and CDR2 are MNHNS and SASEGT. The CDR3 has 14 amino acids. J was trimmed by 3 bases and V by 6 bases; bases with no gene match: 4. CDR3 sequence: CASRRTGDTGELFF. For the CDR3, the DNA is TGTGCCAGCAGACGAACAGGGGACACCGGGGAGCTGTTTTTT.

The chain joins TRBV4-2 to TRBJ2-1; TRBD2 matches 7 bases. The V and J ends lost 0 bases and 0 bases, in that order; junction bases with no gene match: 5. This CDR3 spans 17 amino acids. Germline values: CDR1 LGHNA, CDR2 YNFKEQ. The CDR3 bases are TGTGCCAGCAGCCAAGATCAGGGCGGGAGCTCCTACAATGAGCAGTTCTTC. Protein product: CASSQDQGGSSYNEQFF.

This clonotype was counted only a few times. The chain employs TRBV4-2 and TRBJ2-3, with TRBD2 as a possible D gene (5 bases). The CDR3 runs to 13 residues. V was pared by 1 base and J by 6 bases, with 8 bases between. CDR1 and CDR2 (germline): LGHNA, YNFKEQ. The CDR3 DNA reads TGTGCCAGCAGCCAAGGAAAGCGGGATACGCAGTATTTT. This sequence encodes CASSQGKRDTQYF.

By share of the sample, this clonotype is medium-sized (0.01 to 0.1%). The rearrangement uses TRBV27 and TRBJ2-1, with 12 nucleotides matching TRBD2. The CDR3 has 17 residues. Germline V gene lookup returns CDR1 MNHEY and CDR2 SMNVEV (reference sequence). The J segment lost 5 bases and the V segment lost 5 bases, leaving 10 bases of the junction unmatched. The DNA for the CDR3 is TGTGCCAGCAGTCCGTCTGCTAGCGGGAGGGTAAACAATGAGCAGTTCTTC. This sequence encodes CASSPSASGRVNNEQFF.

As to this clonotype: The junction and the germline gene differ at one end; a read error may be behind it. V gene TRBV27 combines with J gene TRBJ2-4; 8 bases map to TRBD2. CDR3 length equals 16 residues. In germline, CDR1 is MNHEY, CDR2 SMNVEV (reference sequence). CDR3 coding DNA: TGTGCCAGCAGTTCACGGGGGGCGGGAGGCACAGACATGCAGTACTTC. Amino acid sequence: CASSSRGAGGTDMQYF.

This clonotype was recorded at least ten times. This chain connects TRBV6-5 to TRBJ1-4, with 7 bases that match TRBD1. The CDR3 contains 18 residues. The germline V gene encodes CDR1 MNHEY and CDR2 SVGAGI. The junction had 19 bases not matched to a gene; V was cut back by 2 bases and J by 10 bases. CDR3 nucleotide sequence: TGTGCCAGCAGTTACACTTTACTGGGACAGCACTCCCCAGGAAAACTGTTTTTT. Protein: CASSYTLLGQHSPGKLFF.

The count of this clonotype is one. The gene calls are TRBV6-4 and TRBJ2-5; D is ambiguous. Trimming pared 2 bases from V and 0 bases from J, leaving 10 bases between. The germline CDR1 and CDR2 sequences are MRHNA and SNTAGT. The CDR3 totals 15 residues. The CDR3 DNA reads TGTGCCAGCAGTGACGAAGGTAACCACCAAGAGACCCAGTACTTC. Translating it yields CASSDEGNHQETQYF.

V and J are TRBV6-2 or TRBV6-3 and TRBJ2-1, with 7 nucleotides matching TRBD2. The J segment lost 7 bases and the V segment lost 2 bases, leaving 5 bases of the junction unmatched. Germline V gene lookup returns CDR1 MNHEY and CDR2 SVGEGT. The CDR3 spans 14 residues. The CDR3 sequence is CASSYVAGINEQFF. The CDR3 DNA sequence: TGTGCCAGCAGTTACGTAGCGGGTATAAATGAGCAGTTCTTC.